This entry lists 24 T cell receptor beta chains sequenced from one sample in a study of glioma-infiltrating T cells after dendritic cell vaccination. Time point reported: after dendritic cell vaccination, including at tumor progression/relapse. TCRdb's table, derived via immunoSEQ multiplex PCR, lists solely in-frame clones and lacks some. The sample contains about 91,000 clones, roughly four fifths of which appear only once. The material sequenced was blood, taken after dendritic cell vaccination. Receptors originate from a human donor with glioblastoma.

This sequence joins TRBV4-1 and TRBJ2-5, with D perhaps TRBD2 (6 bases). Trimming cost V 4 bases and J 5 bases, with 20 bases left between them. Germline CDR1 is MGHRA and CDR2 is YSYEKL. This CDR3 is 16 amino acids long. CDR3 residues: CASSRLDMAGRETQYF. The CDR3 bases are TGCGCCAGCAGCCGTCTGGACATGGCGGGACGGGAGACCCAGTACTTC.

The CDR3 is CASSPWGRGKENGYTF. The CDR3 nucleotides read TGTGCCAGCTCACCATGGGGCAGGGGGAAAGAAAATGGCTACACCTTC. The chain links TRBV18 to TRBJ1-2, with 7 bases that match TRBD1. The trim removed 2 bases at V and 6 bases at J, leaving 12 bases unmatched. Germline V gene lookup returns CDR1 KGHSH and CDR2 LQKENI. The CDR3 has 16 residues.

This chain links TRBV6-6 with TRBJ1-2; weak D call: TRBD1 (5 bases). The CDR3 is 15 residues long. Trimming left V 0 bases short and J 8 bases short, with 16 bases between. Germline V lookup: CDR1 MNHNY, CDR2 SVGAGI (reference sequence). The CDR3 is CASSYSLAAKGGYTF. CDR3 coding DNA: TGTGCCAGCAGTTACTCGTTGGCAGCAAAGGGGGGCTACACCTTC.

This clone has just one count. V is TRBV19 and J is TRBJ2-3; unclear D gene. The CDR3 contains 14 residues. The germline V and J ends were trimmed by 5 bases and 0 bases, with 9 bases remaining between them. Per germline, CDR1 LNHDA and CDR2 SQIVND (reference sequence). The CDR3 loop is CASSPSFSTDTQYF. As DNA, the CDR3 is TGTGCCAGTAGTCCCTCCTTTAGCACAGATACGCAGTATTTT.

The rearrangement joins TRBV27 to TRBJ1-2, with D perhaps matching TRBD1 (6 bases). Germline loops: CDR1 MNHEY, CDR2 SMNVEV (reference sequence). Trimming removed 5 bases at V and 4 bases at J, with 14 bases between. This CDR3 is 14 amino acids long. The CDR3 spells CASSPDSGVYGYTF. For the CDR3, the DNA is TGTGCCAGCAGTCCGGACAGTGGGGTCTATGGCTACACCTTC.

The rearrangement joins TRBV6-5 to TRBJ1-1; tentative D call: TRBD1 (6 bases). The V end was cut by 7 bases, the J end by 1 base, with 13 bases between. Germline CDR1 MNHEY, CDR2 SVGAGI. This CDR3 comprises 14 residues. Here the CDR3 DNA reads TGTGCCAGCACCGACGTAGGGGGGAACACTGAAGCTTTCTTT. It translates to CASTDVGGNTEAFF.

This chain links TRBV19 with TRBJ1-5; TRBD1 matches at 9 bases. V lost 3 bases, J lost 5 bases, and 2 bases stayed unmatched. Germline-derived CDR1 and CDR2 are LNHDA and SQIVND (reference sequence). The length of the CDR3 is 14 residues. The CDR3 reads CASSMGDRDQPQHF. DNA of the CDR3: TGTGCCAGTAGTATGGGGGACAGGGATCAGCCCCAGCATTTT.

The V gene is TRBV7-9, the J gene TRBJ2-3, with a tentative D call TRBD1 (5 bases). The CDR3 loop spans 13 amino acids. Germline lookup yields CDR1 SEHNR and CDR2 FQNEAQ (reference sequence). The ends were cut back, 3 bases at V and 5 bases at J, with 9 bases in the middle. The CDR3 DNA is TGTGCCAGCAGCTTGTCAGACAGAGATACGCAGTATTTT. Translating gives CASSLSDRDTQYF.

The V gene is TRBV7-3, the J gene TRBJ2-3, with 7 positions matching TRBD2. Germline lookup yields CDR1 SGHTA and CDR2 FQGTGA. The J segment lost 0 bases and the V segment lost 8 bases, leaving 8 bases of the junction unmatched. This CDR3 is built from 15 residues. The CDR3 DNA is TGTGCCAGCCGCCGGCTAGCGGCTAGCACAGATACGCAGTATTTT. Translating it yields CASRRLAASTDTQYF.

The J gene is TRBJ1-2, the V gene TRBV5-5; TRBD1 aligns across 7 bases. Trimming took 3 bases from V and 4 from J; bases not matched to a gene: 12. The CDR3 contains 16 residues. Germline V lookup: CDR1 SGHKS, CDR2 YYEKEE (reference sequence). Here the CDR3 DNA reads TGTGCCAGCAGCTCAGTGGCGGGACAGCCCCTCTATGGCTACACCTTC. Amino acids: CASSSVAGQPLYGYTF.

The CDR3 spells CASSPGHSSYEQYF. The CDR3 coding sequence is TGTGCCAGCAGCCCTGGACATAGCTCCTACGAGCAGTACTTC. V gene TRBV7-2 combines with J gene TRBJ2-7, with D perhaps TRBD1 (5 bases). The germline V and J ends were trimmed by 5 bases and 0 bases, with 11 bases remaining between them. The length of the CDR3 is 14 residues. Germline values: CDR1 SGHTA, CDR2 FQGNSA.

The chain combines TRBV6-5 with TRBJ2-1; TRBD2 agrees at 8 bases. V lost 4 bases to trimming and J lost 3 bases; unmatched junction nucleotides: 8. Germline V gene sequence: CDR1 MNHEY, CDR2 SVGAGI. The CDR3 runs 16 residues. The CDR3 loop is CASSLVTSGVYNEQFF. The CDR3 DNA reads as TGTGCCAGCAGTTTAGTAACTAGCGGCGTCTACAATGAGCAGTTCTTC.

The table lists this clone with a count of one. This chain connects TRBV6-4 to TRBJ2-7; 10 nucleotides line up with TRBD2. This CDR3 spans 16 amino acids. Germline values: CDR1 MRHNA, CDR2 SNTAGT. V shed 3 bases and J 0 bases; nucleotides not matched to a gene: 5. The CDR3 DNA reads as TGTGCCAGCAGTGAATGGACTAGCGGAAGCTCCTACGAGCAGTACGTC. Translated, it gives CASSEWTSGSSYEQYV.

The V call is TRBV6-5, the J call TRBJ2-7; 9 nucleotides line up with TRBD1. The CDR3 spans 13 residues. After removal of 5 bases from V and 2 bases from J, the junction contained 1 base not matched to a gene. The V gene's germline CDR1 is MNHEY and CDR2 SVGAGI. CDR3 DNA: TGTGCCAGCAGTGACAGGGGGACCTACGAGCAGTACTTC. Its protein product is CASSDRGTYEQYF.

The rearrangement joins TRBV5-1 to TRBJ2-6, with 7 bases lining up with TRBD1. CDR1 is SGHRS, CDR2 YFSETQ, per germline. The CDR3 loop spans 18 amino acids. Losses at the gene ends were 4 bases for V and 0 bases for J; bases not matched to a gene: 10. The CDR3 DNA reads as TGCGCCAGCAGCCTCCGTAGACAGGGTAACTCTGGGGCCAACGTCCTGACTTTC. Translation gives CASSLRRQGNSGANVLTF.

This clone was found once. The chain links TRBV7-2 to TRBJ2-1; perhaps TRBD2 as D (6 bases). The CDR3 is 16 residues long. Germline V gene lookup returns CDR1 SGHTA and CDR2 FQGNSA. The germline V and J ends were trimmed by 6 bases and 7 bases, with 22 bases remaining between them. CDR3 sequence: CASSFFVGGSRNEQFF. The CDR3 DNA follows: TGTGCCAGCAGTTTCTTCGTCGGGGGTTCGCGTAATGAGCAGTTCTTC.

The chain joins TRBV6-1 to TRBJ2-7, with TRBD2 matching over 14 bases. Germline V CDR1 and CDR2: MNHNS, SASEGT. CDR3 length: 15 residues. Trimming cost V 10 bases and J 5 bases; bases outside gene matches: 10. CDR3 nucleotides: TGTGCCACCGCGTCGGGACTAGCGGGAGAGGACGAGCAGTACGTC. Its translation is CATASGLAGEDEQYV.

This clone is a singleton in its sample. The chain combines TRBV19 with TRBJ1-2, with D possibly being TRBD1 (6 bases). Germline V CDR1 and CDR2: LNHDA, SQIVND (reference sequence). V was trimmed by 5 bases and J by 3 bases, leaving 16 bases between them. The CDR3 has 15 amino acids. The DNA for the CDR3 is TGTGCCAGTAGTGCCGGGGACACCTCGGACTATGGCTACACCTTC. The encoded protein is CASSAGDTSDYGYTF.

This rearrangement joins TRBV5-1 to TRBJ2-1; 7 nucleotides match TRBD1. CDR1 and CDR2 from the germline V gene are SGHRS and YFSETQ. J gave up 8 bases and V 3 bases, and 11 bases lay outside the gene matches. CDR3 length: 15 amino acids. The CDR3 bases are TGCGCCAGCAGCTCCGGGACAGCAACCTGGGATGAGCAGTTCTTC. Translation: CASSSGTATWDEQFF.

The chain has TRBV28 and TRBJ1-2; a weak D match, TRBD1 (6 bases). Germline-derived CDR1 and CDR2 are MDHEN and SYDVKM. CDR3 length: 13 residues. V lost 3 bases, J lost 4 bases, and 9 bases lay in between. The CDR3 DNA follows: TGTGCCAGCAGTTTCCGCAGGGGCTATGGCTACACCTTC. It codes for CASSFRRGYGYTF.

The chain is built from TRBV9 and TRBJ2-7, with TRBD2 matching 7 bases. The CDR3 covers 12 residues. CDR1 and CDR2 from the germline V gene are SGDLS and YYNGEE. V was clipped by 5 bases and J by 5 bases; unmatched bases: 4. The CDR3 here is CASRGEGHEQYF. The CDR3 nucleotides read TGTGCCAGCAGGGGGGAGGGGCACGAGCAGTACTTC.

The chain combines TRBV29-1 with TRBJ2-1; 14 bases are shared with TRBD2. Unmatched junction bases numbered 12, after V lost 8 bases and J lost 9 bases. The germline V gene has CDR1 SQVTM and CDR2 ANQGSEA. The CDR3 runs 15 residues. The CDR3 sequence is CSSRSGTSGSLEQFF. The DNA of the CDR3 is TGCAGCTCAAGGTCTGGGACTAGCGGGAGCCTTGAGCAGTTCTTC.

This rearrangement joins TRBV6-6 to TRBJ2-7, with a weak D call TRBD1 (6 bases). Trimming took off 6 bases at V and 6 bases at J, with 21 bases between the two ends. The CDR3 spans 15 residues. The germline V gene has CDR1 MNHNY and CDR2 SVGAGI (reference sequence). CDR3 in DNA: TGTGCCAGCAGCGCGATGGGACAAGGTGTGAGCGAGCAGTACGTC. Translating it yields CASSAMGQGVSEQYV.

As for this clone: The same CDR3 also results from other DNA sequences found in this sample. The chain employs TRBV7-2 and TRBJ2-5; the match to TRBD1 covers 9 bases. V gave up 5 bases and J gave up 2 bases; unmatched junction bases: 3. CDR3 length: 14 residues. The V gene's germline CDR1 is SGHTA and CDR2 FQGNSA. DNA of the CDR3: TGTGCCAGCAGCCCGGACAGGGGTCAAGAGACCCAGTACTTC. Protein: CASSPDRGQETQYF.